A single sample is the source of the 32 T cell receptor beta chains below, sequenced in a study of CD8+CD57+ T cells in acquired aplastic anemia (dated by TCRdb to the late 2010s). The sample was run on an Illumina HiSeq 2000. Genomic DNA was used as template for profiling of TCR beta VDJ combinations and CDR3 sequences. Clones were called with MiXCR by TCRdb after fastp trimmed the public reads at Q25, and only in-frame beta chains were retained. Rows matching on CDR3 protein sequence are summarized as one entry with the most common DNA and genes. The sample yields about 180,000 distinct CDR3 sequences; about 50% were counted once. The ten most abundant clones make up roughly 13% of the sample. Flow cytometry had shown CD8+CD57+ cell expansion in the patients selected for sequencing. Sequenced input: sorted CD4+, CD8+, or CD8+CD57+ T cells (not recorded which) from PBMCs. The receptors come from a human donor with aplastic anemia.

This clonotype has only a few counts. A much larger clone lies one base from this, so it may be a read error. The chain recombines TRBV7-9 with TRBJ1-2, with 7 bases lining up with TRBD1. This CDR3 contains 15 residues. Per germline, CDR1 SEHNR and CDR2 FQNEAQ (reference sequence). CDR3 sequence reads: CASSLAGGRNCGYTF. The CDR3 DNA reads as TGTGCCAGCAGCTTAGCAGGGGGCAGGAACTGTGGCTACACCTTC.

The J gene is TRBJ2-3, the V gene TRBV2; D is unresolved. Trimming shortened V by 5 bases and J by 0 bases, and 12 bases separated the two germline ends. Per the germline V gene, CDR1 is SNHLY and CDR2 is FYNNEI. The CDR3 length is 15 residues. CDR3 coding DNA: TGTGCCAGCAGTTCCAGCCTCTCTAGCACAGATACGCAGTATTTT. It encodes CASSSSLSSTDTQYF.

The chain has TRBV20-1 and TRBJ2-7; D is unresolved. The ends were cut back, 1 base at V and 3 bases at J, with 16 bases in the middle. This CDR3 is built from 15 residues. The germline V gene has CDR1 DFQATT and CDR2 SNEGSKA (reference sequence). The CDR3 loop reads CSARGPRQQLYEQYF. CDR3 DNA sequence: TGCAGTGCTAGAGGTCCTAGGCAGCAGCTCTACGAGCAGTACTTC.

CDR3 amino acids: CATSDSTGVNQPQHF. CDR3 bases: TGTGCCACCAGTGATTCAACAGGGGTCAATCAGCCCCAGCATTTT. This chain links TRBV24-1 with TRBJ1-5; TRBD1 agrees at 7 bases. This CDR3 spans 15 amino acids. The germline V gene encodes CDR1 KGHDR and CDR2 SFDVKD. Unmatched junction bases numbered 3, after V lost 2 bases and J lost 3 bases.

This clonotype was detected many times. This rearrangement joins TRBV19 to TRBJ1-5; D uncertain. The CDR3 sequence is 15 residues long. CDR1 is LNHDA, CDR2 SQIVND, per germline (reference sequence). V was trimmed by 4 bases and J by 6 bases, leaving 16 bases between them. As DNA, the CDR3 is TGTGCCAGTAGTAGCCCTCGGCGGGAGCGTCAGCCCCAGCATTTT. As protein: CASSSPRRERQPQHF.

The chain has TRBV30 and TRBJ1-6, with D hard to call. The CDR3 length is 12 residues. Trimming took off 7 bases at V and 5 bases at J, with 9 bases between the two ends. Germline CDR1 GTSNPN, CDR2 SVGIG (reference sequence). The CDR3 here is CASALDNSPLHF. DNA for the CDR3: TGTGCCTCCGCATTGGATAATTCACCCCTCCACTTT.

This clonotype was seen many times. CDR3 region: CASSLEGVINYGYTF. CDR3 sequence (DNA): TGCGCCAGCAGCTTGGAGGGGGTAATTAACTATGGCTACACCTTC. The chain recombines TRBV5-1 with TRBJ1-2, with TRBD1 as a possible D gene (6 bases). The V end lost 0 bases, the J end lost 1 base, and 10 bases lay between the germline ends. This CDR3 is built from 15 residues. The germline V gene encodes CDR1 SGHRS and CDR2 YFSETQ.

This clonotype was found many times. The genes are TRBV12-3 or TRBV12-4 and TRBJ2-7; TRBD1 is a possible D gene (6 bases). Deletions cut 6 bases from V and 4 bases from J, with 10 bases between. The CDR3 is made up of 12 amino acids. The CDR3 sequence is CASSQDRYEQYF. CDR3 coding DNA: TGTGCCAGCAGCCAAGACAGGTACGAGCAGTACTTC.

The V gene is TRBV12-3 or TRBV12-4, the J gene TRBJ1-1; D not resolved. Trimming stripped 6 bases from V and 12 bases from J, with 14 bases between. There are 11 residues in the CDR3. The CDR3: CASSKRGFTFF. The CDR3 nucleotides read TGTGCCAGCAGCAAAAGAGGGTTCACTTTCTTT.

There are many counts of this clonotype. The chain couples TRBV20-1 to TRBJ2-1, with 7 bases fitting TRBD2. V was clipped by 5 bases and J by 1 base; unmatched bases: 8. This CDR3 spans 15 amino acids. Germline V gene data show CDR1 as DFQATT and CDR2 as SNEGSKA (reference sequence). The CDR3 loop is CSAQLGGWSYNEQFF. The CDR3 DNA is TGCAGTGCTCAGTTGGGAGGGTGGTCCTACAATGAGCAGTTCTTC.

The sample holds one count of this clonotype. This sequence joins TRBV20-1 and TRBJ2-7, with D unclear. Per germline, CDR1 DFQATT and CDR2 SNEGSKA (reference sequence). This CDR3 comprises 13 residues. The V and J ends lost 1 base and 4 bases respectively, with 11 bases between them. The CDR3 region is CSARGQVGYEQYF. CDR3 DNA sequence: TGCAGTGCTAGAGGGCAGGTAGGGTACGAGCAGTACTTC.

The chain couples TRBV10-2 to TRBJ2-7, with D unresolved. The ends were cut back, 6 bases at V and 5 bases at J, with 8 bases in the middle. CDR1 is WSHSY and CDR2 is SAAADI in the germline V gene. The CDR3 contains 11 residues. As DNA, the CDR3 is TGCGCCAGCAGGGCTAACGACGAGCAGTACTTC. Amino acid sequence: CASRANDEQYF.

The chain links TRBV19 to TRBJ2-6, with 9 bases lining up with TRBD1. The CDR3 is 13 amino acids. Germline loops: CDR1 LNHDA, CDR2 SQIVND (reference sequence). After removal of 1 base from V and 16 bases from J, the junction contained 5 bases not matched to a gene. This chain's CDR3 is CASSIVRGQGLTF. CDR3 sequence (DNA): TGTGCCAGTAGTATAGTGAGGGGACAGGGACTGACTTTC.

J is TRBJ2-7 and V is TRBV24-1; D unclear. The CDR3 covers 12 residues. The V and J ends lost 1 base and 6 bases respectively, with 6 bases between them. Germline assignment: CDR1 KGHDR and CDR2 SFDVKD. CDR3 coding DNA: TGTGCCACCAGTGATTTAGGGATCGAGCAGTACTTC. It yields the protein CATSDLGIEQYF.

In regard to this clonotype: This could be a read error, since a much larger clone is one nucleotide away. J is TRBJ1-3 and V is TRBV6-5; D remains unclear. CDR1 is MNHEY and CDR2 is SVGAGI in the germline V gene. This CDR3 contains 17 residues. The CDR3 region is CVSSYSDPGSGGNTIYF. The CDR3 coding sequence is TGTGTCAGCAGTTACTCGGATCCAGGCAGCGGGGGAAACACCATATATTTT.

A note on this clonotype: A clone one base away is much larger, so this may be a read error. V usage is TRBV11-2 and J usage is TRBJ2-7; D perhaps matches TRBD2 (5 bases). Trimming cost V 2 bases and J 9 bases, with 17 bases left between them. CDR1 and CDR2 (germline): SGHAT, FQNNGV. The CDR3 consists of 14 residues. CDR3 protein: CASSLPIGAGRQYF. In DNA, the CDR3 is TGTGCCAGCAGCTTACCCATTGGTGCGGGCAGGCAGTACTTC. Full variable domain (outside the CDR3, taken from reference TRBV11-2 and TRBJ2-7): EAGVAQSPRYKIIEKRQSVAFWCNPISGHATLYWYQQILGQGPKLLIQFQNNGVVDDSQLPKDRFSAERLKGVDSTLKIQPAKLEDSAVYLCASSLPIGAGRQYFGPGTRLTVT.

CDR3 protein: CATSDSGTGDYEQYF. The CDR3 DNA is TGTGCCACCAGTGACTCCGGGACAGGGGACTACGAGCAGTACTTC. The J gene is TRBJ2-7, the V gene TRBV24-1; 10 positions match TRBD1. Germline-derived CDR1 and CDR2 are KGHDR and SFDVKD. V lost 4 bases, J lost 3 bases, and 5 bases stayed unmatched. The CDR3 extends over 15 amino acids.

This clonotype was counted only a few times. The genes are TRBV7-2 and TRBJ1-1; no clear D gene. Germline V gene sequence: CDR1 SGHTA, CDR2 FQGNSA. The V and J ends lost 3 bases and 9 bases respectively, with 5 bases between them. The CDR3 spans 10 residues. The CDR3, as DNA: TGTGCCAGCAGCTTTTTACAAGCTTTCTTT. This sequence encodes CASSFLQAFF.

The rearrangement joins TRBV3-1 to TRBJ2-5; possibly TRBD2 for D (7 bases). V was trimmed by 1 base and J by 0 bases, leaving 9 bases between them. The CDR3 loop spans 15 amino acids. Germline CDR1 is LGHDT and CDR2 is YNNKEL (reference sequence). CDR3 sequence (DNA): TGTGCCAGCAGCCAAGGGGAGGGGGACCAAGAGACCCAGTACTTC. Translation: CASSQGEGDQETQYF.

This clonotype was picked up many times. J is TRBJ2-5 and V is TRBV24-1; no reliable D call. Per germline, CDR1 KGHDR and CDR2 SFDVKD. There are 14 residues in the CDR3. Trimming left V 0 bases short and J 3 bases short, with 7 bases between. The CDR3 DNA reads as TGTGCCACCAGTGATTTGGGCAGCGAAGAGACCCAGTACTTC. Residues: CATSDLGSEETQYF.

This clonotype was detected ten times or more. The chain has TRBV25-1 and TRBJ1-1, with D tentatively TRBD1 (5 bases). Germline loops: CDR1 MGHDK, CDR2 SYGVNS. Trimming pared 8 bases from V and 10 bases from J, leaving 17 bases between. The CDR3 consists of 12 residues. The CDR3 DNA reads TGTGCCAGCGGAAACGCAGGGTATGGAGCTTTCTTT. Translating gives CASGNAGYGAFF.

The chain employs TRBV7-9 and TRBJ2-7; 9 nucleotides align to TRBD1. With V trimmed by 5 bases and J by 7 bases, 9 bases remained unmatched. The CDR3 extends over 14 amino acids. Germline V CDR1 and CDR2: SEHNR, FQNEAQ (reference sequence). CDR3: CASSHRDRVGEQYF. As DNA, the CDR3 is TGTGCCAGCAGCCACCGGGACAGGGTTGGGGAGCAGTACTTC.

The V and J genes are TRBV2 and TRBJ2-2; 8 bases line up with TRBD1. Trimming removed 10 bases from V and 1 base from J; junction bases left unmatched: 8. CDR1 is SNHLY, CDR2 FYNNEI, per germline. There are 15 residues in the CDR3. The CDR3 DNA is TGTGCCATCAGGACCGGGACAGGGAACACCGGGGAGCTGTTTTTT. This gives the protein CAIRTGTGNTGELFF.

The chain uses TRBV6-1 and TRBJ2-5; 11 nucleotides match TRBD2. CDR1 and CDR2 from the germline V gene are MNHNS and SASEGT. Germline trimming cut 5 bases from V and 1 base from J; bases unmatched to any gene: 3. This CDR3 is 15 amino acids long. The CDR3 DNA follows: TGTGCCAGCAGTAAAACTAGCGGGAGCCAAGAGACCCAGTACTTC. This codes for CASSKTSGSQETQYF.

The CDR3 reads CASSLVTGELFF. The DNA of the CDR3 is TGTGCCAGCAGCTTAGTAACCGGGGAGCTGTTTTTT. This chain connects TRBV7-6 to TRBJ2-2; D call uncertain. V was shortened by 1 base and J by 5 bases, with 2 bases between the two germline ends. Germline V CDR1 and CDR2: SGHVS, FNYEAQ. The CDR3 sequence is 12 residues long.

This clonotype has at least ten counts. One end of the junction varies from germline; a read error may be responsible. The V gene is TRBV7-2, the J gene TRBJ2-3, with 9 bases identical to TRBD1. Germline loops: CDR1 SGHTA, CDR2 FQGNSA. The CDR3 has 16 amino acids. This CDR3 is CASSLATGGSTDTQYF. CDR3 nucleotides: TGTGCCAGCAGCCTAGCGACAGGGGGGAGCACAGATACGCAGTATTTT.

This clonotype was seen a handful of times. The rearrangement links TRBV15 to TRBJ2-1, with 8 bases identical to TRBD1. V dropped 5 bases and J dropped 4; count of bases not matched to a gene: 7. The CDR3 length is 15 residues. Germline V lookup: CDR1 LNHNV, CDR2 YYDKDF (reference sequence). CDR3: CATSGRDRNYNEQFF. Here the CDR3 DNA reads TGTGCCACCAGCGGAAGGGACAGGAATTACAATGAGCAGTTCTTC.

CDR3 loop: CASSRDYRAGTEAFF. The CDR3 coding sequence is TGTGCCAGTAGTAGGGATTACAGGGCTGGGACTGAAGCTTTCTTT. The rearrangement joins TRBV19 to TRBJ1-1, with a weak D call TRBD1 (6 bases). The CDR3 loop spans 15 amino acids. V dropped 4 bases and J dropped 5 bases, with 17 bases sitting between them. Germline values: CDR1 LNHDA, CDR2 SQIVND (reference sequence). Full variable domain (missing parts from reference TRBV19 and TRBJ1-1): DGGITQSPKYLFRKEGQNVTLSCEQNLNHDAMYWYRQDPGQGLRLIYYSQIVNDFQKGDIAEGYSVSREKKESFPLTVTSAQKNPTAFYLCASSRDYRAGTEAFFGQGTRLTVV.

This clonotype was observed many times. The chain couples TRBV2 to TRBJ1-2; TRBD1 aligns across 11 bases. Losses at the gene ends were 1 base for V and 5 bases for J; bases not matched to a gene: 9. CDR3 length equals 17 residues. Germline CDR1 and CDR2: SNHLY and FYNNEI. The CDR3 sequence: CASSEDRTGGRRYGYTF. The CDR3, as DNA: TGTGCCAGCAGTGAAGACAGGACAGGGGGCAGAAGATATGGCTACACCTTC.

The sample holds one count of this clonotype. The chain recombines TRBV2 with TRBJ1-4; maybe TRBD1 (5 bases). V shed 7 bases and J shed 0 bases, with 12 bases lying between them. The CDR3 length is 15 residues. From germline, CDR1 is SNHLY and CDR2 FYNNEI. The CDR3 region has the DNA TGTGCCAGCAAAGGGGCGGTTACAACTAATGAAAAACTGTTTTTT. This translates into CASKGAVTTNEKLFF.

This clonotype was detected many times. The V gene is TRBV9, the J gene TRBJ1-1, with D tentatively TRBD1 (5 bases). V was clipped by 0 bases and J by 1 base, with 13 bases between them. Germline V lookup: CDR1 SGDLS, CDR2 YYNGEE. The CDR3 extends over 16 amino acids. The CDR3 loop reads CASSVGQTLWNTEAFF. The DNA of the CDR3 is TGTGCCAGCAGCGTAGGACAGACACTATGGAACACTGAAGCTTTCTTT.

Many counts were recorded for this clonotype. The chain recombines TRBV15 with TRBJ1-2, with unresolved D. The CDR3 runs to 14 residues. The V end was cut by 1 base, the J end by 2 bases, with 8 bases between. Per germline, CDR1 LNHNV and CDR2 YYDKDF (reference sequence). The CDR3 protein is CATSRGPRNYGYTF. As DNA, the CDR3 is TGTGCCACCAGCAGAGGGCCCAGGAACTATGGCTACACCTTC.